A selection of T cell receptor beta chains follows, all from one sample in a study of post-analysis software for immune sequencing data. TCRdb used MiXCR to reprocess the PCR reads, holding one entry per CDR3 protein. The sample carries fewer than 600,000 distinct CDR3 sequences, around 40% recorded once. The sequencing input was blood. The receptors shown here come from a girl aged 10 to 17 with multiple sclerosis. CDR3s include the opening cysteine and the closing phenylalanine or tryptophan. The D gene is left open where the match is weak. Clone size, where shown, is once, few, many, or a class for clones that have expanded.

j_call d_call v_call clone_size cdr3_aa cdr3_nt
TRBJ2-1 TRBD2 TRBV20-1 few CSAALVAGASYNEQFF TGCAGTGCTGCACTCGTAGCGGGAGCCTCCTACAATGAGCAGTTCTTC
TRBJ2-1 - TRBV5-1 - CASSLVGAAHNEQFF TGCGCCAGCAGCTTGGTGGGGGCCGCCCACAATGAGCAGTTCTTC
TRBJ2-7 - TRBV6-1 - CASSVGKTYEQYF TGTGCCAGCAGTGTCGGGAAGACCTACGAGCAGTACTTC
TRBJ1-2 - TRBV18 - CASSLVSHTRYGYTF TGTGCCAGCTCACTCGTCAGTCACACCCGCTATGGCTACACCTTC
TRBJ1-2 - TRBV29-1 - CSVARQRADYGYTF TGCAGCGTTGCTAGGCAGAGGGCTGACTATGGCTACACCTTC
TRBJ1-4 TRBD1 TRBV4-3 - CASSQDGRGGRHEKLFF TGCGCCAGCAGCCAAGATGGCAGGGGGGGGAGACATGAAAAACTGTTTTTT
TRBJ2-7 TRBD1 TRBV10-3 once CAISEPGWGTGGYEQYF TGTGCCATCAGTGAACCGGGGTGGGGGACAGGAGGCTACGAGCAGTACTTC
TRBJ1-1 TRBD1 TRBV5-1 - CASNDRDKGNTEAFF TGCGCCAGCAATGACAGGGATAAGGGGAACACTGAAGCTTTCTTT
TRBJ2-3 - TRBV28 - CASTTNPGMGTDTQYF TGTGCCAGCACCACAAACCCGGGGATGGGCACAGATACGCAGTATTTT
TRBJ2-3 TRBD2 TRBV25-1 - CASSRLAGGDTQYF TGTGCCAGCAGTAGACTAGCGGGAGGAGATACGCAGTATTTT
TRBJ2-6 TRBD1 TRBV6-1 few CASTEGQGGFGANVLTF TGTGCCAGCACCGAAGGACAGGGGGGGTTTGGGGCCAACGTCCTGACTTTC
TRBJ1-1 - TRBV7-8 - CASSLSSDTLATEAFF TGTGCTAGCAGCTTATCCTCAGATACCCTGGCCACTGAAGCTTTCTTT
TRBJ2-7 - TRBV7-2 - CASSVPATSYEQYF TGTGCCAGCAGCGTACCAGCTACCTCCTACGAGCAGTACTTC
TRBJ1-2 - TRBV27 - CASSSSTDPFGYTF TGTGCCAGCAGTTCCTCGACAGATCCCTTTGGCTACACCTTC
TRBJ2-1 TRBD1 TRBV6-5 - CASARGQFYEQFF TGTGCCAGCGCTAGGGGACAGTTCTACGAGCAGTTCTTC
TRBJ2-3 TRBD1 TRBV5-1 few CASSSGQGDPDTQYF TGCGCCAGCAGCTCGGGACAGGGAGACCCAGATACGCAGTATTTT
TRBJ2-3 TRBD2 TRBV4-1 - CASSPHLAGGADTQYF TGCGCCAGCAGTCCCCATCTAGCGGGTGGTGCAGATACGCAGTATTTT
TRBJ2-7 - TRBV4-1 few CASSQGSGTYEQYF TGCGCCAGCAGCCAAGGATCAGGGACGTACGAGCAGTACTTC
TRBJ1-5 - TRBV21-1 - CASSNPGQGRRYQPQHF TGTGCCAGCAGCAACCCCGGACAGGGAAGGAGGTATCAGCCCCAGCATTTT
TRBJ2-7 TRBD1 TRBV18 few CASSPITGTGGNYEQYF TGTGCCAGCTCACCAATCACCGGGACAGGGGGGAACTACGAGCAGTACTTC
TRBJ2-3 - TRBV4-1 few CASSQDRASDTQYF TGCGCCAGCAGCCAAGATAGGGCGTCAGATACGCAGTATTTT
TRBJ2-1 - TRBV6-5 - CASTDNEQFF TGTGCCAGCACCGACAATGAGCAGTTCTTC
TRBJ2-1 - TRBV29-1 - CSVEEEASYNEQFF TGCAGCGTTGAAGAAGAGGCCTCGTACAATGAGCAGTTCTTC
TRBJ2-7 TRBD2 TRBV5-1 - CASSPGTLREGLYEQYF TGCGCCAGCAGCCCCGGGACACTCCGGGAGGGCCTCTACGAGCAGTACTTC
TRBJ2-5 TRBD2 TRBV28 once CASSLERSPMREQYF TGTGCCAGCAGTCTAGAGCGTAGCCCGATGCGGGAGCAGTACTTC
TRBJ2-1 TRBD1 TRBV20-1 - CSARNTGETHNEQFF TGCAGTGCTAGAAACACAGGGGAAACACACAATGAGCAGTTCTTC
TRBJ2-5 TRBD1 TRBV5-1 - CASSSGGFETQYF TGCGCCAGCAGCTCAGGGGGCTTCGAGACCCAGTACTTC
TRBJ2-3 - TRBV10-1 - CASSESMSGTQYF TGCGCCAGCAGTGAGTCTATGAGTGGTACGCAGTATTTT
TRBJ1-1 - TRBV10-3 - CAISVEVANTEAFF TGTGCCATCAGTGTGGAGGTGGCGAACACTGAAGCTTTCTTT
TRBJ2-5 - TRBV5-1 - CASSLIGSETQYF TGCGCCAGCAGCCTAATCGGATCCGAGACCCAGTACTTC
TRBJ2-1 - TRBV20-1 - CSARPTKWDILHEQFF TGCAGTGCTAGACCAACGAAGTGGGATATTCTCCATGAGCAGTTCTTC
TRBJ2-2 TRBD1 TRBV20-1 - CSARAQGPGELFF TGCAGTGCTAGAGCACAGGGGCCCGGGGAGCTGTTTTTT
TRBJ2-2 TRBD2 TRBV4-3 - CASSRGLGDTGELFF TGCGCCAGCAGCCGAGGACTAGGGGACACCGGGGAGCTGTTTTTT
TRBJ2-1 TRBD2 TRBV28 once CASSLEELAMSSYNEQFF TGTGCCAGCAGTTTGGAGGAACTAGCGATGAGCTCCTACAATGAGCAGTTCTTC
TRBJ1-2 - TRBV29-1 - CSVGRGGYGYTF TGCAGCGTTGGGAGGGGCGGGTATGGCTACACCTTC
TRBJ2-4 TRBD2 TRBV7-3 - CASSLTSLAGSEQYF TGTGCCAGCAGCTTAACGAGCTTAGCGGGTAGTGAGCAGTACTTC
TRBJ2-7 TRBD1 TRBV7-9 - CASSGLTGQGYEQYF TGTGCCAGCAGCGGGCTGACGGGACAGGGTTACGAGCAGTACTTC
TRBJ2-3 - TRBV12-3/TRBV12-4 - CASSSRNRVDTQYF TGTGCCAGCAGCTCTAGAAATAGGGTAGATACGCAGTATTTT
TRBJ2-1 TRBD2 TRBV6-6 - CASSYSTPSGYNEQFF TGTGCCAGCAGTTACTCGACGCCTAGCGGGTACAATGAGCAGTTCTTC
TRBJ2-4 TRBD2 TRBV11-2 - CASSFISGRADRHIQYF TGTGCCAGCAGCTTCATTAGCGGGAGGGCCGATAGGCACATTCAGTACTTC
TRBJ1-5 - TRBV5-1 - CASSFAPLGDQPQHF TGCGCCAGCAGCTTTGCCCCATTAGGAGATCAGCCCCAGCATTTT
TRBJ2-1 TRBD2 TRBV5-1 few CASSYLAGGPDEQFF TGCGCCAGCAGCTACCTAGCGGGAGGGCCGGACGAGCAGTTCTTC
TRBJ2-1 TRBD2 TRBV3-1 - CASSQCHLAGRTYNEQFF TGTGCCAGCAGCCAATGCCATCTAGCGGGACGCACCTACAATGAGCAGTTCTTC
TRBJ1-2 - TRBV6-5 few CASRDDLGRFGYTF TGTGCCAGCAGGGACGATTTGGGGAGGTTTGGCTACACCTTC
TRBJ1-4 - TRBV6-6 - CASSYESEHEKLFF TGTGCCAGCAGTTACGAGTCCGAACATGAAAAACTGTTTTTT
TRBJ2-7 - TRBV7-2 - CASSANSMGEQYF TGTGCCAGCAGCGCCAATTCTATGGGCGAGCAGTACTTC
TRBJ1-1 - TRBV7-9 few CASSLEADTEAFF TGTGCCAGCAGCTTAGAGGCAGACACTGAAGCTTTCTTT
TRBJ2-1 TRBD2 TRBV24-1 - CATGTSGRYNEQFF TGTGCCACCGGGACTAGCGGGAGATACAATGAGCAGTTCTTC
TRBJ2-1 TRBD1 TRBV28 few CASQNIRDRGDEQFF TGTGCCAGCCAAAACATCCGGGACAGGGGTGATGAGCAGTTCTTC
TRBJ2-7 - TRBV7-2 few CASSFGASSSYEQYF TGTGCCAGCAGCTTCGGGGCCTCGAGCTCCTACGAGCAGTACTTC
TRBJ2-5 - TRBV29-1 - CSVGQRFQETQYF TGCAGCGTTGGGCAGCGCTTCCAAGAGACCCAGTACTTC
TRBJ2-7 - TRBV27 - CASSPLTVTSYEQYF TGTGCCAGCAGTCCGCTAACGGTGACCTCCTACGAGCAGTACTTC
TRBJ2-3 TRBD2 TRBV2 few CASGLGLAGHTQYF TGTGCCAGCGGCCTGGGACTAGCGGGCCATACGCAGTATTTT
TRBJ2-1 - TRBV6-1 - CAAQGYEQFF TGTGCCGCCCAGGGGTATGAGCAGTTCTTC
TRBJ1-2 - TRBV15 - CATSRVRGGSYGYTF TGTGCCACCAGCAGAGTGCGGGGCGGATCCTATGGCTACACCTTC
TRBJ2-1 TRBD1 TRBV2 - CASSPRDRVLDEQFF TGTGCCAGCAGCCCCCGGGACAGGGTACTCGATGAGCAGTTCTTC
TRBJ1-1 - TRBV20-1 once CSAPGITNTEAFF TGCAGTGCTCCGGGTATAACGAACACTGAAGCTTTCTTT
TRBJ2-5 - TRBV11-1 few CASSLEKALQETQYF TGTGCCAGCAGCTTAGAGAAGGCTCTACAAGAGACCCAGTACTTC
TRBJ2-3 TRBD1 TRBV20-1 - CSAGSGQGKRDTQYF TGCAGTGCTGGGTCAGGACAGGGGAAGAGAGATACGCAGTATTTT
TRBJ2-1 TRBD1 TRBV5-1 - CASSTGQTLVHEQFF TGCGCCAGCAGCACGGGACAGACCCTCGTCCATGAGCAGTTCTTC